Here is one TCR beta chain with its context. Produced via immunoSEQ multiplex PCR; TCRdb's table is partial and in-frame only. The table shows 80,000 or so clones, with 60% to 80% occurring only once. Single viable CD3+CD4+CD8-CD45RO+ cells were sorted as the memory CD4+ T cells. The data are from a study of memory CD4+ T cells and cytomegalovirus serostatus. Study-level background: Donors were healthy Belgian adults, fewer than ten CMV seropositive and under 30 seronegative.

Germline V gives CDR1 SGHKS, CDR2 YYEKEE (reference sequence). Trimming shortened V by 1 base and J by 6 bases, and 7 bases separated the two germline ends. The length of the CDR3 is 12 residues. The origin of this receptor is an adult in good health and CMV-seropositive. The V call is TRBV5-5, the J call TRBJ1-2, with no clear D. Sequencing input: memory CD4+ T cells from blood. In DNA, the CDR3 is TGTGCCAGCAGCTTGTGGAGGGATGGCTACACCTTC. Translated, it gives CASSLWRDGYTF.